This T cell receptor beta chain was documented in a study of blood T cell repertoires in COVID-19 (TCRdb year 2020). Background for the entire study: Samples covering the acute and convalescent phases of COVID-19 were provided by collaborators in the United States, Italy and Spain. The prospective study material was composed of cDNA or gDNA derived from T cells, B-cell-depleted T cells, or PBMCs. Deeply sampled blood TCRbeta repertoires from subjects exposed to, actively infected with, or recovered from COVID-19 were included in the dataset. A freely available public database, intended as a resource for researchers studying the immune response to SARS-CoV-2, is where the repertoires were released. Samples came from the ongoing ImmuneRACE study (first 160 participants) plus 1,254 subjects from 6 global collaborators. Sample metadata almost always included a de-identified subject ID, COVID-19 status, age in years and sex. Where HLA class I and class II types were available, the types were taken from metadata supplied by the sample provider, not from assay-based typing. Here is what the overall study found, with its caveats: The quantity of clinical and demographic metadata differed by source and by participant and was supplied without curation.

V lost 0 bases and J lost 5 bases, and the count of bases not matched to a germline gene is 8. Based on the germline V gene (reference sequence), the CDR1 and CDR2 sequences are LNHNV and YYDKDF. The CDR3 numbers 17 residues from cysteine through phenylalanine. The kept DNA is CDR3 alone, 51 bases in frame from the first base. Notes on this clone: Its antigen remains undetermined. No base qualities exist here, and no much larger clone lies one base off it.

TCRbeta CDR3 regions were amplified from genomic DNA by means of the immunoSEQ Assay, a bias-controlled multiplex PCR. The study's own analysis went as follows. Nucleated cell counts per sample were estimated from amplification of reference gene primers within the assay. To quantify the absolute abundance of each unique TCRbeta CDR3 rearrangement, sequence reads were collapsed and filtered. For each sample, productive Simpson clonality was calculated by taking the square root of Simpson's diversity index across productive rearrangements. This immuneACCESS table, as held by TCRdb, lists in-frame sequences with V and J called but not all clones. Of the missing ones, under half trace to an unresolved V gene in checked studies; the others have no known cause. That table furnishes V, J and clone size, whereas the DNA furnished D and trimming. The sample table lists approximately 190,000 clones, 75% to 85% of them with a count of one. The ten top clones hold around 6.9% of the sample.

Whole blood was collected in K2EDTA tubes by collaborating institutions according to the institutions' own protocols. For TCRbeta analysis, collaborator samples were shipped as frozen whole blood, as isolated PBMCs, or as DNA extracted from either sample type. The sequence was collected from a man aged 55 to 70 with acute or convalescent COVID-19. In this chain, TRBV15 is recombined with TRBJ2-2; TRBD1 lines up with 8 middle nucleotides. What was sequenced was peripheral blood. The DNA sequence follows: TGTGCCACCAGCAGAGAGGCCGACAGGGGTTGGACCGGGGAGCTGTTTTTT. Its protein is CATSREADRGWTGELFF.